This T cell receptor (beta chain) was obtained from a study of blood T cells in healthy people across ages. This clonotype was recorded once. Its antigen is not known. The study recruited healthy Caucasian donors from Russia who were aged about 6 to 90. For the second PCR, which ran for 7 to 11 cycles, a sample-barcoded 5' primer and a J-beta primer mix were used. All samples yielded 2.5 million or more CDR3-containing paired-end reads. Each CDR3 protein is one row after TCRdb ran MiXCR on the 5' RACE reads. The sample comprises 800,000 to 900,000 distinct CDR3 sequences, approximately 59% of which are singletons, and 28% rests with the top ten. Findings of the study overall: Long-lived donors had more naive CD4+ cells and higher diversity than aged donors. TCR beta diversity, measured per million T cells, fell in a roughly linear way with age.

The material sequenced was blood. The TCR sequence derives from a man aged 25 to 40 in good health.

CDR3 coding DNA: TGTGCCAGCAGTGTTGCGGAGTCCACAGATACGCAGTATTTT. It specifies CASSVAESTDTQYF. The chain is built from TRBV2 and TRBJ2-3; D uncertain. Germline lookup yields CDR1 SNHLY and CDR2 FYNNEI. V gave up 4 bases and J gave up 2 bases, with 10 bases separating them. The CDR3 contains 14 residues.